The 23 T cell receptor beta chains given below trace back to one sample, sequenced in a study of OX40 agonist ivuxolimab in advanced cancers. The assay was immunoSEQ multiplex PCR, and TCRdb's table has in-frame clones only and misses some. This table has about 29,000 clones, roughly 91% appearing once. The sequences come from CD4+ or CD8+ T cells sorted from blood, collected in a trial of the OX40 agonist ivuxolimab. The receptors were sampled from an adult with an advanced solid tumor such as melanoma, head and neck, liver or kidney cancer.

V gene TRBV9 combines with J gene TRBJ1-2, with D possibly being TRBD1 (5 bases). The CDR3 loop spans 14 amino acids. CDR1 and CDR2 from the germline V gene are SGDLS and YYNGEE. Trimming took off 0 bases at V and 2 bases at J, with 8 bases between the two ends. The CDR3 protein is CASSVGGTNYGYTF. The CDR3 DNA reads as TGTGCCAGCAGCGTAGGGGGGACGAACTATGGCTACACCTTC.

V and J are TRBV19 and TRBJ1-3; D remains unclear. Germline CDR1 is LNHDA and CDR2 is SQIVND (reference sequence). V shed 10 bases and J shed 0 bases, with 16 bases lying between them. The CDR3 totals 15 residues. CDR3 amino acids: CATSPGASSGNTIYF. The CDR3 DNA is TGTGCCACCTCCCCGGGCGCTAGCTCTGGAAACACCATATATTTT.

J is TRBJ2-1 and V is TRBV30; 8 nucleotides line up with TRBD1. Germline V gene sequence: CDR1 GTSNPN, CDR2 SVGIG (reference sequence). The CDR3 runs 14 residues. V gave up 0 bases and J gave up 6 bases; unmatched junction bases: 4. The CDR3 DNA sequence: TGTGCCTGGAGTGTATTGGGGACAGGCAATGAGCAGTTCTTC. It yields the protein CAWSVLGTGNEQFF.

This clone was seen only once. The V call is TRBV4-1, the J call TRBJ2-7; 13 bases line up with TRBD2. The CDR3 has 19 residues. Germline values: CDR1 MGHRA, CDR2 YSYEKL. After removal of 3 bases from V and 2 bases from J, the junction contained 13 bases not matched to a gene. CDR3 in amino acids: CASSHRRLAGGSITYEQYF. As DNA, the CDR3 is TGCGCCAGCAGCCATCGTAGACTAGCGGGAGGTTCCATCACCTACGAGCAGTACTTC.

This chain uses TRBV4-1 with TRBJ2-2; the D gene is possibly TRBD2 (5 bases). In germline, CDR1 is MGHRA, CDR2 YSYEKL. V was cut by 4 bases and J by 5 bases, with 11 bases left in between. This CDR3 spans 14 amino acids. In nucleotides, the CDR3 is TGCGCCAGCAGCCGCCGGACTGTGACCGGGGAGCTGTTTTTT. Protein sequence: CASSRRTVTGELFF.

The V and J genes are TRBV2 and TRBJ1-5; TRBD1 might be the D (5 bases). V dropped 6 bases and J dropped 1 base, with 13 bases sitting between them. Germline V gives CDR1 SNHLY, CDR2 FYNNEI. The CDR3 extends over 15 amino acids. CDR3 amino acids: CASSGRRGSNQPQHF. In DNA form, the CDR3 reads TGTGCCAGCAGCGGGCGGCGGGGGAGCAATCAGCCCCAGCATTTT. The entire variable domain, with the rest obtained from reference TRBV2 and TRBJ1-5, is as follows: EPEVTQTPSHQVTQMGQEVILRCVPISNHLYFYWYRQILGQKVEFLVSFYNNEISEKSEIFDDQFSVERPDGSNFTLKIRSTKLEDSAMYFCASSGRRGSNQPQHFGDGTRLSIL.

The CDR3 sequence: CASSFGTRSTEAFF. The CDR3 DNA reads as TGTGCCAGTAGTTTCGGAACTCGGAGCACTGAAGCTTTCTTT. The chain carries TRBV19 and TRBJ1-1, with D uncertain. The CDR3 spans 14 residues. CDR1 and CDR2 from the germline V gene are LNHDA and SQIVND (reference sequence). The ends were cut back, 5 bases at V and 4 bases at J, with 14 bases in the middle. The whole variable domain, filled in from reference TRBV19 and TRBJ1-1, reads DGGITQSPKYLFRKEGQNVTLSCEQNLNHDAMYWYRQDPGQGLRLIYYSQIVNDFQKGDIAEGYSVSREKKESFPLTVTSAQKNPTAFYLCASSFGTRSTEAFFGQGTRLTVV.

The rearrangement joins TRBV2 to TRBJ2-5; the D is unclear. Deletions cut 3 bases from V and 5 bases from J, with 10 bases between. Germline values: CDR1 SNHLY, CDR2 FYNNEI. This CDR3 has 13 amino acids. This CDR3 is CASSDSGLETQYF. The CDR3 DNA reads as TGTGCCAGCAGTGACTCCGGGCTGGAGACCCAGTACTTC.

The chain employs TRBV25-1 and TRBJ2-5; D possibly corresponds to TRBD1 (6 bases). The CDR3 extends over 14 amino acids. The V gene's germline CDR1 is MGHDK and CDR2 SYGVNS. Trimming took off 3 bases at V and 5 bases at J, with 13 bases between the two ends. The DNA of the CDR3 is TGTGCCAGCAGTGAGGGGGCCCCCGCGGAGACCCAGTACTTC. Encoded protein: CASSEGAPAETQYF. The variable domain in full, with the rest retrieved from reference TRBV25-1 and TRBJ2-5, is EADIYQTPRYLVIGTGKKITLECSQTMGHDKMYWYQQDPGMELHLIHYSYGVNSTEKGDLSSESTVSRIRTEHFPLTLESARPSHTSQYLCASSEGAPAETQYFGPGTRLLVL.

This clone was seen only once. The CDR3 nucleotides are TGTGCCACCAGCAGAGAACTTGGCGGGTCCTACAATGAGCAGTTCTTC. This sequence encodes CATSRELGGSYNEQFF. The chain links TRBV15 to TRBJ2-1; tentative D call: TRBD2 (5 bases). Between the trimmed V and J ends, which lost 0 bases and 1 base, there was a span of 10 bases. The CDR3 runs 16 residues. CDR1 LNHNV and CDR2 YYDKDF come from the germline V gene (reference sequence).

The chain joins TRBV6-5 to TRBJ1-1; a weak D match, TRBD1 (6 bases). Germline loops: CDR1 MNHEY, CDR2 SVGAGI. This CDR3 contains 12 residues. V was cut by 6 bases and J by 4 bases, with 9 bases left in between. The chain's CDR3 is CASSTGSTEAFF. The CDR3 region has the DNA TGTGCCAGCAGCACAGGGAGCACTGAAGCTTTCTTT.

The gene calls are TRBV5-1 and TRBJ2-7; 9 bases line up with TRBD2. V trimming: 4 bases; J trimming: 4 bases; junction bases outside the gene matches: 12. CDR1 is SGHRS and CDR2 is YFSETQ in the germline V gene. This CDR3 region has 16 residues. The CDR3 coding sequence is TGCGCCAGCAGCCCGTATAGCGGGGGTAGTGGGTACGAGCAGTACTTC. Translating gives CASSPYSGGSGYEQYF.

The rearrangement uses TRBV13 and TRBJ2-2; D is unclear. V lost 5 bases and J lost 6, with 7 bases in between. Germline loops: CDR1 PRHDT, CDR2 FYEKMQ (reference sequence). The CDR3 sequence is 12 residues long. The CDR3 DNA sequence: TGTGCCAGCAGCCCCAGTCCCGGGGAGCTGTTTTTT. Protein: CASSPSPGELFF. Full variable domain (outside the CDR3, taken from reference TRBV13 and TRBJ2-2): AAGVIQSPRHLIKEKRETATLKCYPIPRHDTVYWYQQGPGQDPQFLISFYEKMQSDKGSIPDRFSAQQFSDYHSELNMSSLELGDSALYFCASSPSPGELFFGEGSRLTVL.

The rearrangement uses TRBV7-3 and TRBJ2-7, with no clear D. Looked up from germline, CDR1 is SGHTA and CDR2 is FQGTGA. The CDR3 loop spans 12 amino acids. V lost 2 bases, J lost 4 bases, and 6 bases lay in between. CDR3 sequence (DNA): TGTGCCAGCAGCTTAGGGGTGTACGAGCAGTACTTC. As protein: CASSLGVYEQYF.

The chain recombines TRBV18 with TRBJ1-4; 7 bases line up with TRBD1. This CDR3 spans 16 amino acids. J was trimmed by 2 bases and V by 1 base; bases with no gene match: 4. CDR1 and CDR2 (germline): KGHSH, LQKENI. This CDR3 is CASSPLEGATNEKLFF. CDR3 nucleotides: TGTGCCAGCTCACCACTCGAGGGGGCGACTAATGAAAAACTGTTTTTT. Complete variable domain (other parts from reference TRBV18 and TRBJ1-4): NAGVMQNPRHLVRRRGQEARLRCSPMKGHSHVYWYRQLPEEGLKFMVYLQKENIIDESGMPKERFSAEFPKEGPSILRIQQVVRGDSAAYFCASSPLEGATNEKLFFGSGTQLSVL.

The rearrangement uses TRBV6-1 and TRBJ2-7; 7 bases map to TRBD1. V was pared by 6 bases and J by 3 bases, with 11 bases of the junction left unmatched. Looked up from germline, CDR1 is MNHNS and CDR2 is SASEGT. CDR3 length equals 15 residues. The CDR3 spells CASSVTGTDHYEQYF. For the CDR3, the DNA is TGTGCCAGCAGCGTTACCGGGACAGATCACTACGAGCAGTACTTC.

V is TRBV10-2 and J is TRBJ2-3; D gene uncertain. The CDR3 totals 16 residues. Trimming left V 3 bases short and J 0 bases short, with 13 bases between. The V gene's germline CDR1 is WSHSY and CDR2 SAAADI. The CDR3 region is CASSDSAEPSTDTQYF. The CDR3 DNA sequence: TGCGCCAGCAGTGATTCCGCGGAGCCTAGCACAGATACGCAGTATTTT.

The CDR3, as DNA: TGTGCCAGCAGCACAGGACATGCCTACGAGCAGTACTTC. Protein sequence: CASSTGHAYEQYF. The chain carries TRBV5-6 and TRBJ2-7, with a tentative D call TRBD1 (5 bases). Trimming shortened V by 4 bases and J by 2 bases, and 10 bases separated the two germline ends. The CDR3 length is 13 residues. Looked up from germline, CDR1 is SGHDT and CDR2 is YYEEEE.

The chain combines TRBV5-1 with TRBJ2-7, with D maybe TRBD1 (6 bases). Germline-derived CDR1 and CDR2 are SGHRS and YFSETQ. V was cut by 1 base and J by 4 bases, with 9 bases left in between. This CDR3 has 13 amino acids. In DNA, the CDR3 is TGCGCCAGCAGCTTGATGGGGGCTTACGAGCAGTACTTC. This sequence encodes CASSLMGAYEQYF.

V and J are TRBV15 and TRBJ1-5; D call uncertain. From germline, CDR1 is LNHNV and CDR2 YYDKDF (reference sequence). The CDR3 length is 17 residues. V was shortened by 2 bases and J by 0 bases, with 14 bases between the two germline ends. The CDR3 reads CATSRLNSGNSNQPQHF. The CDR3 DNA reads as TGTGCCACCAGCAGACTCAATTCCGGGAATAGCAATCAGCCCCAGCATTTT. Variable domain in full (rest from reference TRBV15 and TRBJ1-5): DAMVIQNPRYQVTQFGKPVTLSCSQTLNHNVMYWYQQKSSQAPKLLFHYYDKDFNNEADTPDNFQSRRPNTSFCFLDIRSPGLGDTAMYLCATSRLNSGNSNQPQHFGDGTRLSIL.

This chain links TRBV12-5 with TRBJ2-1; maybe TRBD2 (6 bases). Germline CDR1 and CDR2: LGHNT and FRNRAP. The CDR3 is made up of 15 amino acids. V was pared by 7 bases and J by 8 bases, with 21 bases between. For the CDR3, the DNA is TGTGCTAGTGCCCAAGATAGCGGTAGAGTCTATGAGCAGTTCTTC. Amino acids: CASAQDSGRVYEQFF.

The count of this clone is one. The J gene is TRBJ1-6, the V gene TRBV7-9, with D possibly being TRBD1 (5 bases). Trimming stripped 5 bases from V and 13 bases from J, with 18 bases between. Germline CDR1 SEHNR, CDR2 FQNEAQ (reference sequence). There are 14 residues in the CDR3. CDR3 in DNA: TGTGCCAGCAGCCGAGGACAAGCGGCCGTCCCCCTCCACTTT. Amino acids: CASSRGQAAVPLHF.

This chain uses TRBV4-1 with TRBJ1-5; D gene uncertain. V lost 2 bases and J 1 base, leaving 18 bases between the germline ends. Germline lookup yields CDR1 MGHRA and CDR2 YSYEKL. This CDR3 has 18 residues. In DNA form, the CDR3 reads TGCGCCAGCAGCCAACCCTCCGGGGAAAGTAGGAGCAATCAGCCCCAGCATTTT. This codes for CASSQPSGESRSNQPQHF.